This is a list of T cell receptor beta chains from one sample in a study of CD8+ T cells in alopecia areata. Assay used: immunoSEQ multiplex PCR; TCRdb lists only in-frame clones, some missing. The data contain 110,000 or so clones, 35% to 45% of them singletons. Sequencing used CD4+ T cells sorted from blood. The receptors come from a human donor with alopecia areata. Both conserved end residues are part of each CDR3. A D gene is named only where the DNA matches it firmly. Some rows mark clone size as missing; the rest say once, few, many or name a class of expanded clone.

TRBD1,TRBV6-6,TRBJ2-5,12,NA,CASQGQRETQYF,TGTGCCAGCCAGGGACAGAGGGAGACCCAGTACTTC
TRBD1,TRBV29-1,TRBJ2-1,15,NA,CSVEVLQGPGNEQFF,TGCAGCGTTGAAGTCTTACAGGGGCCGGGCAATGAGCAGTTCTTC
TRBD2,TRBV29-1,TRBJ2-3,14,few,CSVELAGGIDTQYF,TGCAGCGTTGAATTAGCGGGGGGCATAGATACGCAGTATTTT
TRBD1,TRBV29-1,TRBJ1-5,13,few,CSVEQGAGQPQHF,TGCAGCGTTGAACAGGGGGCGGGTCAGCCCCAGCATTTT
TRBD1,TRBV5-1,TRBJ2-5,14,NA,CASSSGQGEETQYF,TGCGCCAGCAGCTCGGGACAGGGTGAGGAGACCCAGTACTTC
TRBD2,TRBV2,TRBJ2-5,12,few,CAGGTTQETQYF,TGTGCCGGGGGGACTACCCAAGAGACCCAGTACTTC
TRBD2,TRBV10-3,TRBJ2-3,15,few,CATARGTSPTDTQYF,TGTGCCACCGCTCGGGGGACTAGCCCCACAGATACGCAGTATTTT
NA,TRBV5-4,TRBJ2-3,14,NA,CASSLRLLTDTQYF,TGTGCCAGCAGCTTGAGACTACTCACAGATACGCAGTATTTT
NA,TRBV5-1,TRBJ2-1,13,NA,CASSSGSTNEQFF,TGCGCCAGCAGCTCCGGATCCACTAATGAGCAGTTCTTC
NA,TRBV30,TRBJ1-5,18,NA,CAWSSLRYIGERDQPQHF,TGTGCCTGGAGTTCTTTGCGGTACATCGGGGAACGTGATCAGCCCCAGCATTTT
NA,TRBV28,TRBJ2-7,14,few,CASSFQRSSYEQYF,TGTGCCAGCAGTTTCCAGAGGAGCTCCTACGAGCAGTACTTC
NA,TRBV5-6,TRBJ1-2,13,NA,CASSLAGTLRYTF,TGTGCCAGCAGCTTGGCAGGAACCCTACGCTACACCTTC
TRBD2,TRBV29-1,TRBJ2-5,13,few,CSVSGLVEETQYF,TGCAGCGTTTCGGGACTAGTTGAGGAGACCCAGTACTTC
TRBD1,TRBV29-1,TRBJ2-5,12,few,CSGGQGKETQYF,TGCAGCGGGGGACAGGGGAAAGAGACCCAGTACTTC
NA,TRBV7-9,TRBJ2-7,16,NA,CASSSRTDRVGREQYF,TGTGCCAGCAGCTCCCGGACTGACAGGGTCGGGAGGGAGCAGTACTTC
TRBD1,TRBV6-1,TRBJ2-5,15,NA,CASSEQGVVAETQYF,TGTGCCAGCAGTGAACAGGGGGTTGTAGCTGAGACCCAGTACTTC
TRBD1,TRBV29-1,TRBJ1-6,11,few,CPHRGNSPLHF,TGCCCCCACAGGGGGAATTCACCCCTCCACTTT
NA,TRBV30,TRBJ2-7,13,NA,CAWSWGSSYEQYF,TGTGCCTGGAGTTGGGGGAGCTCCTACGAGCAGTACTTC
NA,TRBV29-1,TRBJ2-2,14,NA,CSVPGRLNTGELFF,TGCAGCGTTCCGGGACGGTTGAACACCGGGGAGCTGTTTTTT
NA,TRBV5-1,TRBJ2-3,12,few,CASSFSTDTQYF,TGCGCCAGCAGCTTCTCCACAGATACGCAGTATTTT
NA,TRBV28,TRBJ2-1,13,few,CASSGDIYGQQFF,TGTGCCAGCAGTGGGGACATCTACGGGCAGCAGTTCTTC
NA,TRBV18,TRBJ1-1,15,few,CASSPPRAGSTEAFF,TGTGCCAGCTCTCCGCCCCGGGCAGGGTCCACTGAAGCTTTCTTT
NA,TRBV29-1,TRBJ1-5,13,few,CSVLEGGNQPQHF,TGCAGCGTTCTGGAGGGTGGCAATCAGCCCCAGCATTTT
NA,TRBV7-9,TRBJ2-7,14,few,CASSRGRSSFEQYF,TGTGCCAGCAGCCGGGGTCGAAGTTCGTTCGAGCAGTACTTC
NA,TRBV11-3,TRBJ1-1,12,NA,CASSPQGRKAFF,TGTGCCAGCAGCCCCCAGGGCAGGAAAGCTTTCTTT
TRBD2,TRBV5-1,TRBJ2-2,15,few,CASSSGLAGTGELFF,TGCGCCAGCAGCTCGGGACTAGCGGGGACCGGGGAGCTGTTTTTT
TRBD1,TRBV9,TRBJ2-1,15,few,CASSADQGAYNEQFF,TGTGCCAGCAGCGCGGATCAGGGGGCTTACAATGAGCAGTTCTTC
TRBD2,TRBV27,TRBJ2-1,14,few,CASTTSGTYNEQFF,TGTGCCAGCACGACTAGCGGGACTTACAATGAGCAGTTCTTC
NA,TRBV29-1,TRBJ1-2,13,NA,CSARVALTGGYTF,TGCAGCGCGCGGGTTGCTTTAACGGGTGGCTACACCTTC
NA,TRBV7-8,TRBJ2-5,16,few,CASSLIGPGAQETQYF,TGTGCCAGCAGCTTAATTGGCCCGGGAGCTCAAGAGACCCAGTACTTC
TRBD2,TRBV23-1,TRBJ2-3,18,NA,CASTHPFLAGVATDTQYF,TGCGCCAGCACCCACCCATTTCTAGCGGGAGTTGCCACAGATACGCAGTATTTT
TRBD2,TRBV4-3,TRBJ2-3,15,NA,CASSPGSGTGDTQYF,TGCGCCAGCAGCCCTGGTAGCGGGACCGGGGATACGCAGTATTTT
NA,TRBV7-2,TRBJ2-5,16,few,CASSLIPGSNQETQYF,TGTGCCAGCAGCTTAATCCCAGGGAGTAACCAAGAGACCCAGTACTTC
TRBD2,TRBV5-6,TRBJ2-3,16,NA,CASSLEVAGGRDTQYF,TGTGCCAGCAGCTTGGAGGTAGCGGGAGGCCGAGATACGCAGTATTTT
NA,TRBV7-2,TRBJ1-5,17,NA,CASSLVTGGDSNQPQHF,TGTGCCAGCAGCTTAGTAACGGGCGGAGATAGCAATCAGCCCCAGCATTTT
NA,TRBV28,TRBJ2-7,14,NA,CATQGAVRSHEQYF,TGTGCCACCCAAGGAGCGGTCCGTTCCCACGAGCAGTACTTC
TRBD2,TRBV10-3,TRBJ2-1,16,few,CAISESAPGTSGEQFF,TGTGCCATCAGTGAGTCGGCCCCCGGGACTAGCGGTGAGCAGTTCTTC
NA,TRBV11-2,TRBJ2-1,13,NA,CASSRGQYNEQFF,TGTGCCAGCAGCCGCGGACAGTACAATGAGCAGTTCTTC
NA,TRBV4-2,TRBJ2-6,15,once,CASSQDPAGANVLTF,TGTGCCAGCAGCCAAGATCCCGCTGGGGCCAACGTCCTGACTTTC
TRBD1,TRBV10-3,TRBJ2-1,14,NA,CAIRGQGASNEQFF,TGTGCCATCAGGGGACAGGGGGCATCCAATGAGCAGTTCTTC
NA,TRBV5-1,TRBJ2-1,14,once,CASSFNDQGNEQFF,TGCGCCAGCAGCTTTAATGATCAGGGGAATGAGCAGTTCTTC
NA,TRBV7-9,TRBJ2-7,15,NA,CASSLYKGRSYEQYF,TGTGCCAGCAGCTTATATAAGGGAAGGAGCTACGAGCAGTACTTC
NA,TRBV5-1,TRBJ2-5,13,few,CASSFFFQETQYF,TGCGCCAGCAGCTTCTTTTTCCAAGAGACCCAGTACTTC
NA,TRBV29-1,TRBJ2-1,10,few,CSVGMNEQFF,TGCAGCGTGGGAATGAATGAGCAGTTCTTC
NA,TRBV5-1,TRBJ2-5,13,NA,CASSLASQETQYF,TGCGCCAGCAGCTTAGCCAGCCAAGAGACCCAGTACTTC
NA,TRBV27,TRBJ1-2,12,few,CASSAGPAGYTF,TGTGCCAGCAGTGCGGGACCTGCGGGCTACACCTTC
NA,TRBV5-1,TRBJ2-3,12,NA,CASSSSTDTQYF,TGCGCCAGCAGCTCAAGCACAGATACGCAGTATTTT
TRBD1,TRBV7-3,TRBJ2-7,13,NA,CASSPGQGYEQYF,TGTGCCAGCAGCCCTGGACAGGGATACGAGCAGTACTTC
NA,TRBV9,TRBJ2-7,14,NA,CASSVGDKTYEQYF,TGTGCCAGCAGCGTAGGGGACAAGACCTACGAGCAGTACTTC